This TCR beta chain was identified during a study of shared clonotypes between healthy human individuals. Study-wide findings and caveats: A small donor pool kept down the genetic and exposure-history diversity that was represented. Sorted-subset samples were not fully sequenced, rarefaction indicated. Depth of sequencing was expected to influence donor clonotype sharing.

Assay used: immunoSEQ multiplex PCR; TCRdb lists only in-frame clones, some missing. The table shows under 200,000 clones, with 80% to 95% occurring only once. This clone was counted a single time. Its target is unknown. Trimming removed 0 bases from V and 5 bases from J, with 11 bases in between. The CDR3 length is 15 residues. Germline V gene sequence: CDR1 SGHRS, CDR2 YFSETQ. CD45RA-negative memory and CD45RA+ naive subsets were split from the CD4+ cells. V is TRBV5-1 and J is TRBJ1-4; maybe TRBD1 (6 bases). The clonotype comes from a young woman in good health. The sample comprised naive CD4+ T cells sorted from blood. The subset: CD45RA+ positively selected. CDR3 sequence (DNA): TGCGCCAGCAGCTTGGGAGGACAGTGGAATGAAAAACTGTTTTTT. It is translated as CASSLGGQWNEKLFF.